Shown below are 16 T cell receptor beta chains from a single sample sequenced in a study of ipilimumab plus nivolumab after autologous stem cell transplantation. The method was immunoSEQ multiplex PCR; TCRdb's version includes in-frame clones alone and lacks a portion of them. The sample contains about 40,000 clones, around 93% of which appear only once. Sequencing used PBMCs, obtained in a trial of ipilimumab plus nivolumab as post-transplant consolidation. The receptors here all came from a male donor with multiple myeloma.

This chain links TRBV15 with TRBJ2-2, with 7 bases fitting TRBD1. Germline values: CDR1 LNHNV, CDR2 YYDKDF (reference sequence). The CDR3 runs to 15 residues. V shed 4 bases, J shed 5 bases, and the junction held 7 bases outside the gene matches. The CDR3 sequence: CATSMRGRRTGELFF. For the CDR3, the DNA is TGTGCCACCAGCATGAGGGGGCGGAGGACCGGGGAGCTGTTTTTT.

V is TRBV12-5 and J is TRBJ2-7, with D hard to call. Germline lookup yields CDR1 LGHNT and CDR2 FRNRAP. The CDR3 totals 15 residues. The germline V and J ends were trimmed by 3 bases and 2 bases, with 14 bases remaining between them. CDR3: CASGLPSGRAYEQYF. The CDR3 DNA follows: TGTGCTAGTGGTTTACCCTCCGGGCGAGCCTACGAGCAGTACTTC.

This clone was counted a single time. The rearrangement uses TRBV7-3 and TRBJ1-2, with a weak D call TRBD1 (5 bases). Germline-derived CDR1 and CDR2 are SGHTA and FQGTGA. V was trimmed by 1 base and J by 4 bases, leaving 10 bases between them. The CDR3 length is 14 residues. The CDR3: CASSLSPGVYGYTF. CDR3 DNA sequence: TGTGCCAGCAGCTTAAGTCCGGGGGTCTATGGCTACACCTTC.

The chain combines TRBV7-9 with TRBJ2-2; D is ambiguous. The CDR3 extends over 14 amino acids. V was pared by 3 bases and J by 0 bases, with 5 bases between. Germline V gene lookup returns CDR1 SEHNR and CDR2 FQNEAQ (reference sequence). CDR3 nucleotides: TGTGCCAGCAGCTTCTTCGCGAACACCGGGGAGCTGTTTTTT. It translates to CASSFFANTGELFF.

In DNA, the CDR3 is TGTGCCAGCTCGACTGTCCCCCGGGATACGCAGTATTTT. It specifies CASSTVPRDTQYF. V gene TRBV6-4 combines with J gene TRBJ2-3; D is undetermined. The CDR3 is 13 residues long. Trimming removed 8 bases at V and 6 bases at J, with 15 bases between. Germline V lookup: CDR1 MRHNA, CDR2 SNTAGT.

The rearrangement uses TRBV2 and TRBJ2-1, with 12 bases lining up with TRBD2. Germline V gene data show CDR1 as SNHLY and CDR2 as FYNNEI. CDR3 length: 16 residues. V was pared by 2 bases and J by 8 bases, with 7 bases of the junction left unmatched. The CDR3 is CASSENGLAGRHEQFF. In DNA form, the CDR3 reads TGTGCCAGCAGTGAAAATGGACTAGCGGGGCGACATGAGCAGTTCTTC.

The chain links TRBV6-1 to TRBJ2-3, with 12 bases matching TRBD1. Germline CDR1 MNHNS, CDR2 SASEGT. The trim removed 11 bases at V and 4 bases at J, leaving 10 bases unmatched. This CDR3 region has 15 residues. The CDR3 is CAGTTGTGGADTQYF. The CDR3 coding sequence is TGTGCCGGGACTACCGGGACAGGGGGCGCAGATACGCAGTATTTT.

This clone was recorded a few times. The V and J genes are TRBV5-1 and TRBJ2-1, with D hard to call. CDR3 length equals 11 residues. CDR1 is SGHRS, CDR2 YFSETQ, per germline. Trimming took off 2 bases at V and 4 bases at J, with 1 base between the two ends. CDR3 DNA sequence: TGCGCCAGCAGCTTATACAATGAGCAGTTCTTC. Its protein is CASSLYNEQFF. Variable domain in full (rest from reference TRBV5-1 and TRBJ2-1): KAGVTQTPRYLIKTRGQQVTLSCSPISGHRSVSWYQQTPGQGLQFLFEYFSETQRNKGNFPGRFSGRQFSNSRSEMNVSTLELGDSALYLCASSLYNEQFFGPGTRLTVL.

The DNA of the CDR3 is TGTGCCAGCAGCCAAGGACTAGCGGGGGGGCCGGGTAATGAGCAGTACTTC. Amino acid sequence: CASSQGLAGGPGNEQYF. The rearrangement links TRBV4-2 to TRBJ2-7; 14 bases match TRBD2. This CDR3 spans 17 amino acids. J was trimmed by 7 bases and V by 1 base; bases with no gene match: 9. CDR1 and CDR2 from the germline V gene are LGHNA and YNFKEQ.

The chain carries TRBV5-6 and TRBJ1-1; 7 bases agree with TRBD1. The CDR3 loop spans 13 amino acids. With 5 bases clipped from V and 5 bases from J, the junction kept 6 bases outside the gene matches. Germline CDR1 reads SGHDT; CDR2 reads YYEEEE. The CDR3: CASRRQGGTEAFF. In DNA form, the CDR3 reads TGTGCCAGCAGACGACAGGGTGGGACTGAAGCTTTCTTT.

The rearrangement uses TRBV6-5 and TRBJ1-2, with D unresolved. Trimming cost V 6 bases and J 5 bases, with 19 bases left between them. In germline, CDR1 is MNHEY, CDR2 SVGAGI. The CDR3 is 15 residues long. CDR3 in amino acids: CASSSSRGAGYGYTF. The CDR3 DNA sequence: TGTGCCAGCAGCTCTAGTCGGGGTGCTGGTTATGGCTACACCTTC.

This sequence joins TRBV6-6 and TRBJ1-2, with D perhaps TRBD1 (5 bases). Germline CDR1 MNHNY, CDR2 SVGAGI (reference sequence). The CDR3 runs 14 residues. V lost 6 bases, J lost 0 bases, and 11 bases lay in between. DNA of the CDR3: TGTGCCAGCAGGCCCGGGGGGGCTAACTATGGCTACACCTTC. This codes for CASRPGGANYGYTF.

The V and J genes are TRBV19 and TRBJ1-4, with 7 bases aligning to TRBD1. Per the germline V gene, CDR1 is LNHDA and CDR2 is SQIVND (reference sequence). Unmatched junction bases numbered 6, after V lost 5 bases and J lost 6 bases. This CDR3 has 14 amino acids. The CDR3 spells CASSRGTVDEKLFF. The DNA for the CDR3 is TGTGCCAGTAGTCGCGGGACAGTGGATGAAAAACTGTTTTTT.

The count of this clone is one. The J gene is TRBJ2-5, the V gene TRBV11-3, with D possibly called TRBD1 or TRBD2 (6 bases each). Germline assignment: CDR1 SGHNT and CDR2 YENEEA. The CDR3 contains 12 residues. The V end was cut by 5 bases, the J end by 5 bases, with 9 bases between. The CDR3 reads CASSRGEETQYF. CDR3 sequence (DNA): TGTGCCAGCAGCAGGGGGGAGGAGACCCAGTACTTC.

V and J are TRBV6-5 and TRBJ1-5; tentatively, D is TRBD1 (5 bases). V lost 2 bases and J 10 bases, leaving 15 bases between the germline ends. The germline V gene has CDR1 MNHEY and CDR2 SVGAGI. This CDR3 spans 14 amino acids. This CDR3 is CASSYGRGLHPQHF. The CDR3 coding sequence is TGTGCCAGCAGTTACGGAAGGGGCCTGCATCCCCAGCATTTT.

This chain links TRBV19 with TRBJ2-3; 7 bases are a match to TRBD2. Germline V CDR1 and CDR2: LNHDA, SQIVND (reference sequence). V shed 3 bases and J 2 bases; nucleotides not matched to a gene: 5. The CDR3 extends over 15 amino acids. CDR3 sequence: CASSMYGLVTDTQYF. The CDR3 DNA reads TGTGCCAGTAGTATGTACGGACTAGTCACAGATACGCAGTATTTT.